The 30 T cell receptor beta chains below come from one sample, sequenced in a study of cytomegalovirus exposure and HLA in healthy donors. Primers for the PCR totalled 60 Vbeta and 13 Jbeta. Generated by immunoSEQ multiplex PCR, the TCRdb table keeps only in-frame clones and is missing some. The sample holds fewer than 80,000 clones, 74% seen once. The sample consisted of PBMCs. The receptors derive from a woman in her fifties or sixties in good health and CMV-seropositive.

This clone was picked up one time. The chain's CDR3 is CASSPDSYYRPQHF. DNA of the CDR3: TGTGCCAGTAGCCCGGACAGCTACTATCGGCCCCAGCATTTT. The V and J genes are TRBV19 and TRBJ1-5; a weak D match, TRBD1 (6 bases). The CDR3 sequence is 14 residues long. Trimming left V 6 bases short and J 9 bases short, with 18 bases between. CDR1 and CDR2 from the germline V gene are LNHDA and SQIVND (reference sequence).

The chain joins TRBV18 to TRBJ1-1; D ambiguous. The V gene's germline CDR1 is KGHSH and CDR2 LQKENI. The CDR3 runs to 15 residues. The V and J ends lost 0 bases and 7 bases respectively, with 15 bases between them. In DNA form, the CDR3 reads TGTGCCAGCTCACCACCGGTCTCGGGGATCCTTGAAGCTTTCTTT. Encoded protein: CASSPPVSGILEAFF.

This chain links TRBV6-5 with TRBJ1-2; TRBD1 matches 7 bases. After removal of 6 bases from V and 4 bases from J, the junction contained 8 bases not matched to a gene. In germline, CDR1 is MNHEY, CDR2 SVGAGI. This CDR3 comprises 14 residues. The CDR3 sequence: CASRGTTGVYGYTF. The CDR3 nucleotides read TGTGCCAGCAGAGGGACCACAGGGGTCTATGGCTACACCTTC.

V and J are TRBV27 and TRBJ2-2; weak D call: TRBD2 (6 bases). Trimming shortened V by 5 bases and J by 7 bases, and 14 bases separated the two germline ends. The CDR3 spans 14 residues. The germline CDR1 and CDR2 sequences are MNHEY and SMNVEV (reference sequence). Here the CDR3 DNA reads TGTGCCAGCAGTACGTCTCGGGGGAACGGGGAGCTGTTTTTT. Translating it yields CASSTSRGNGELFF.

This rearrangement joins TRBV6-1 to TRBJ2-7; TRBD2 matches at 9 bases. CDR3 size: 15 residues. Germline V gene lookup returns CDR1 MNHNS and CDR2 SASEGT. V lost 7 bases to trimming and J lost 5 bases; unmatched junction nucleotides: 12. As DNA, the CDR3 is TGTGCCAGCAATCCCCTAGCGGGGAAGACCCACGAGCAGTACTTC. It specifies CASNPLAGKTHEQYF.

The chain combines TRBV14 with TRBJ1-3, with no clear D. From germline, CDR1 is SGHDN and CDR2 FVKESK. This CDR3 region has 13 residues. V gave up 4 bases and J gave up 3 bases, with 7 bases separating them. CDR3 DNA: TGTGCCAGCAGCCCCACAATTGGAAACACCATATATTTT. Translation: CASSPTIGNTIYF.

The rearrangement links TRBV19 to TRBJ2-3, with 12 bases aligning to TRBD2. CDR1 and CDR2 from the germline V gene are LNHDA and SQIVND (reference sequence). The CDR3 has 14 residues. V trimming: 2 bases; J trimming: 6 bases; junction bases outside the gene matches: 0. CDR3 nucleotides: TGTGCCAGTAGTATAACTAGCGGGAGGGATACGCAGTATTTT. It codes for CASSITSGRDTQYF.

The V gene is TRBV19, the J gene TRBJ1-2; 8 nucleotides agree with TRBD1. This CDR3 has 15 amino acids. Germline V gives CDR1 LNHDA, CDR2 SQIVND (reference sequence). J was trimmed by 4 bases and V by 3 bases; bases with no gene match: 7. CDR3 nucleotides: TGTGCCAGTAGTATGGGGTCGGACAGGGTCTATGGCTACACCTTC. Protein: CASSMGSDRVYGYTF.

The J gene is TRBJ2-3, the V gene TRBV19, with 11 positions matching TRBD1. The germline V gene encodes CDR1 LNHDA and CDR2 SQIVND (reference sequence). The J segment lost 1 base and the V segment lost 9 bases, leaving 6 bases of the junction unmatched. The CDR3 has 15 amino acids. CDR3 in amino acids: CASAGQGVGTDTQYF. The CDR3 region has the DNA TGTGCCAGCGCGGGACAGGGGGTAGGCACAGATACGCAGTATTTT. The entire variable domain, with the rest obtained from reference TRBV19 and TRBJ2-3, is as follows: DGGITQSPKYLFRKEGQNVTLSCEQNLNHDAMYWYRQDPGQGLRLIYYSQIVNDFQKGDIAEGYSVSREKKESFPLTVTSAQKNPTAFYLCASAGQGVGTDTQYFGPGTRLTVL.

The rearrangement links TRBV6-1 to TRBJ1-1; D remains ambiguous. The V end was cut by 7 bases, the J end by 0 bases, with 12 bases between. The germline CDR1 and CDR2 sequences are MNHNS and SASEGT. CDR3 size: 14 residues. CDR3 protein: CASKLPGLNTEAFF. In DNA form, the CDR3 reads TGTGCCAGCAAGTTACCAGGTTTGAACACTGAAGCTTTCTTT.

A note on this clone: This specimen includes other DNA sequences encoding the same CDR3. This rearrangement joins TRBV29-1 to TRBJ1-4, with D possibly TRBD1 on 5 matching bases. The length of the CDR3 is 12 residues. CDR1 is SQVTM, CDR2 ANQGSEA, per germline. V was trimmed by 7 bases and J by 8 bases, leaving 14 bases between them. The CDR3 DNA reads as TGCAGCGCTGGAGTCCCAGGGGAAAAACTGTTTTTT. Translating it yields CSAGVPGEKLFF.

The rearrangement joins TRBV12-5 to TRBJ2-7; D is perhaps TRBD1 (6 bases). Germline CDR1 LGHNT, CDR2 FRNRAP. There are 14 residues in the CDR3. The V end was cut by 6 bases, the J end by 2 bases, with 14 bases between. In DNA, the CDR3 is TGTGCTAGTGGCCCCAACAGGGTTCCCTACGAGCAGTACTTC. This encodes CASGPNRVPYEQYF.

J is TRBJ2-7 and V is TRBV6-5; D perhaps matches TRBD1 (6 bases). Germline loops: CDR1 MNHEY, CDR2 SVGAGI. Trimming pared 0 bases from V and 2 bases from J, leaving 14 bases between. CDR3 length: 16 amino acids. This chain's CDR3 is CASSYSKGTRTYEQYF. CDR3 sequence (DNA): TGTGCCAGCAGTTACTCGAAGGGGACACGGACCTACGAGCAGTACTTC.

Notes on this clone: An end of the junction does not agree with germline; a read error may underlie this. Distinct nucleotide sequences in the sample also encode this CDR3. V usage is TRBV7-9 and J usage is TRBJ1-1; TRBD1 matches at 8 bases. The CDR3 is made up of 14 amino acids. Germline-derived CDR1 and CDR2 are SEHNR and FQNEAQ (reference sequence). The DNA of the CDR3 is TGTGCGAGCAGCTCGGGACAGGCGAACACTGAAGCTTTCTTT. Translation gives CASSSGQANTEAFF.

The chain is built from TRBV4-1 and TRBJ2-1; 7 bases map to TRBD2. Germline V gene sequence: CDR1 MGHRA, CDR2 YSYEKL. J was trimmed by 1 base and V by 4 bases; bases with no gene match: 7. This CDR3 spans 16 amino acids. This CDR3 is CASSLGAAGSYNEQFF. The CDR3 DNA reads TGCGCCAGCAGCCTTGGGGCAGCGGGGTCCTACAATGAGCAGTTCTTC.

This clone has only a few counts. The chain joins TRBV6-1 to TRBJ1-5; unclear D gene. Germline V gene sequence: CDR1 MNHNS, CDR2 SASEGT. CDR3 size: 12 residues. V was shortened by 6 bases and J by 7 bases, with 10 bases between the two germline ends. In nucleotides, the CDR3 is TGTGCCAGCAGCGGTATACTGCAGCCCCAGCATTTT. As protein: CASSGILQPQHF.

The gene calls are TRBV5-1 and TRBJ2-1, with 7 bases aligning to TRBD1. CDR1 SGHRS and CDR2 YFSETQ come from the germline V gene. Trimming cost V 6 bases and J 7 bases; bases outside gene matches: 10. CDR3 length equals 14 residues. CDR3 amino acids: CASTRDSTENEQFF. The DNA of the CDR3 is TGCGCCAGCACCCGGGACAGCACTGAAAATGAGCAGTTCTTC.

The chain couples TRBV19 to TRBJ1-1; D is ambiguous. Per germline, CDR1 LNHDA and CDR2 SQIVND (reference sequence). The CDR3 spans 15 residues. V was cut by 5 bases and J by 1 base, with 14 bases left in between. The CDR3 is CASSPPGDKNTEAFF. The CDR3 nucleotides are TGTGCCAGTAGTCCCCCCGGAGATAAGAACACTGAAGCTTTCTTT.

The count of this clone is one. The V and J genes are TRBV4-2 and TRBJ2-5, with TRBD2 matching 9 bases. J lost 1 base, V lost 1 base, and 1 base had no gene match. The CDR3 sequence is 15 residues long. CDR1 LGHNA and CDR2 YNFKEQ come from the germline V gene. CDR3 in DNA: TGTGCCAGCAGCCAAGGAGCGGGGGGCCAAGAGACCCAGTACTTC. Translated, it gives CASSQGAGGQETQYF.

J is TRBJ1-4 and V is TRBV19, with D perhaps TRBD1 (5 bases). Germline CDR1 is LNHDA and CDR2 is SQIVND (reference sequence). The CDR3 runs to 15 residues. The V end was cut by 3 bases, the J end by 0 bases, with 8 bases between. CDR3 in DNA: TGTGCCAGTAGTATGACAGCCGCAACTAATGAAAAACTGTTTTTT. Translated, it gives CASSMTAATNEKLFF.

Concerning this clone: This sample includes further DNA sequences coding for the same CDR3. The CDR3 sequence: CASSPGQGNTEAFF. The CDR3 DNA sequence: TGTGCCAGCTCACCAGGGCAGGGGAACACTGAAGCTTTCTTT. The chain links TRBV18 to TRBJ1-1; weak D call: TRBD1 (5 bases). Trimming shortened V by 2 bases and J by 1 base, and 8 bases separated the two germline ends. The CDR3 has 14 residues. The germline V gene encodes CDR1 KGHSH and CDR2 LQKENI.

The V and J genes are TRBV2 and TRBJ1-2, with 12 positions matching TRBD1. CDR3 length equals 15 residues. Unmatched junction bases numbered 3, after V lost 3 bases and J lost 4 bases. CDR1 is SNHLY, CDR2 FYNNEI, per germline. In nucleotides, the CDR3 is TGTGCCAGCAGTGAGGGACAGGGGGCCCCCTATGGCTACACCTTC. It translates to CASSEGQGAPYGYTF.

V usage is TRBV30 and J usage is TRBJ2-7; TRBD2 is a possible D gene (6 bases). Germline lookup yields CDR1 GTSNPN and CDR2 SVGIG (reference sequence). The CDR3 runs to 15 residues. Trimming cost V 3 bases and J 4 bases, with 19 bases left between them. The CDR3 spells CAWRDTGGDAYEQYF. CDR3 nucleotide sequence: TGTGCCTGGAGAGACACGGGCGGGGACGCGTACGAGCAGTACTTC.

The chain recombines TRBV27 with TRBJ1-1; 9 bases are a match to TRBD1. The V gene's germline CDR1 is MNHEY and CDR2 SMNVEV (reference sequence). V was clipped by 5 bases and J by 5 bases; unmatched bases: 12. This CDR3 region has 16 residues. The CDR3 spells CASSPGTGGRGTEAFF. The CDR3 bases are TGTGCCAGCAGTCCGGGAACAGGGGGCAGGGGGACTGAAGCTTTCTTT.

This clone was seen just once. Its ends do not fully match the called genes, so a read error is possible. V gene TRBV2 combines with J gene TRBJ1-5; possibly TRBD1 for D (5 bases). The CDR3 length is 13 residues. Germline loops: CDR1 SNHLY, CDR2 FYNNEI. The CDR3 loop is CASRDSVNQPQHF. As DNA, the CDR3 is TGTGCCAGCCGTGACAGCGTTAATCAGCCCCAGCATTTT.

The CDR3 spells CASSSYGTASYNEQFF. The CDR3 DNA reads TGTGCCAGCAGCAGCTACGGGACTGCGTCCTACAATGAGCAGTTCTTC. The chain employs TRBV5-6 and TRBJ2-1; D might be TRBD2 (6 bases). Germline CDR1 SGHDT, CDR2 YYEEEE. Trimming removed 4 bases at V and 1 base at J, with 15 bases between. The CDR3 is 16 amino acids.

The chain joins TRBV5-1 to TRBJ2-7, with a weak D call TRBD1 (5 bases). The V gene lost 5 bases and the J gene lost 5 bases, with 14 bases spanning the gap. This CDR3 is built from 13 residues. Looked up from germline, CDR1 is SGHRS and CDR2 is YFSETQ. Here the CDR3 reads CASSPGGADEQYF. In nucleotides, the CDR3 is TGCGCCAGCAGTCCCGGTGGGGCCGACGAGCAGTACTTC. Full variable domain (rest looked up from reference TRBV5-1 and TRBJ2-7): KAGVTQTPRYLIKTRGQQVTLSCSPISGHRSVSWYQQTPGQGLQFLFEYFSETQRNKGNFPGRFSGRQFSNSRSEMNVSTLELGDSALYLCASSPGGADEQYFGPGTRLTVT.

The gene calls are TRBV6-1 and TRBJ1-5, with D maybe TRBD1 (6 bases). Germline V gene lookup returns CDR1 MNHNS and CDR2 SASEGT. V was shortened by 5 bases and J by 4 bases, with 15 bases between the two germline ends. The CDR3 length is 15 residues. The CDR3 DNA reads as TGTGCCAGCAGTACTCAGGGGCGCAGGAATCAGCCCCAGCATTTT. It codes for CASSTQGRRNQPQHF.

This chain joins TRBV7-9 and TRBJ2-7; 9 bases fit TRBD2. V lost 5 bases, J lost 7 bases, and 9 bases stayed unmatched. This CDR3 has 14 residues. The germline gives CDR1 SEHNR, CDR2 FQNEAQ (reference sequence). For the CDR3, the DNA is TGTGCCAGCAGCCCAAGCGGGGGGAGTGGGGAGCAGTACTTC. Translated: CASSPSGGSGEQYF.

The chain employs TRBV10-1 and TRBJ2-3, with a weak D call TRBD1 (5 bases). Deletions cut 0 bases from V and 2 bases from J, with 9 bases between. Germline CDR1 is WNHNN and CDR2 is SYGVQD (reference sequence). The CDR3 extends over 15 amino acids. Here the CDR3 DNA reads TGCGCCAGCAGTGAGTCTCCAGGGTACACAGATACGCAGTATTTT. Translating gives CASSESPGYTDTQYF.